The 3 T cell receptor beta chains given below trace back to one sample, sequenced in a study of T cell responses to AZD1222 COVID-19 vaccine. Libraries were prepared by immunoSEQ multiplex PCR; TCRdb keeps only in-frame clonotypes and omits some of them. The table records roughly 20,000 clones, 70% to 85% of them present only once. Here the sequenced sample was peripheral blood, taken on day 0 of AZD1222 vaccination. These receptors were collected from an adult in good health.

The rearrangement links TRBV19 to TRBJ1-2, with D possibly matching TRBD1 (6 bases). The V gene lost 5 bases and the J gene lost 8 bases, with 9 bases spanning the gap. Germline V gives CDR1 LNHDA, CDR2 SQIVND (reference sequence). This CDR3 contains 11 residues. The CDR3 nucleotides read TGTGCCAGTAGTTGGGGGCAAGGCTACACCTTC. The encoded protein is CASSWGQGYTF.

The chain employs TRBV28 and TRBJ1-4, with 8 bases lining up with TRBD1. Germline V gives CDR1 MDHEN, CDR2 SYDVKM. The CDR3 totals 16 residues. The ends lost 3 bases at V and 7 bases at J; junction bases unmatched: 10. Here the CDR3 reads CASSFRGQGESEKLFF. The DNA of the CDR3 is TGTGCCAGCAGTTTCAGGGGGCAAGGGGAAAGTGAAAAACTGTTTTTT.

The rearrangement uses TRBV4-3 and TRBJ1-5, with 12 bases identical to TRBD1. The trim removed 3 bases at V and 7 bases at J, leaving 1 base unmatched. Germline assignment: CDR1 LGHNA and CDR2 YSLEER. The CDR3 runs to 14 residues. The CDR3 bases are TGCGCCAGCAGCCACGGGACAGGGGGCCAGCCCCAGCATTTT. Its translation is CASSHGTGGQPQHF.